This TCR beta chain comes out of a study of blood T cell repertoires in COVID-19. Study as a whole: Sample material is recorded as cDNA or gDNA derived from T cells, B-cell-depleted T cells, or PBMCs.

As handled by the study authors: Scientists estimated how many nucleated cells there were by amplifying reference gene primers. Sequencing used immunoSEQ multiplex PCR; TCRdb keeps in-frame clones, though not all of them. Clone size and V and J calls were adopted from that table, with D and trimming inferred from the DNA. The sample includes about 220,000 clones, approximately 84% of them seen just once. Germline CDR1 and CDR2: GTSNPN and SVGIG (reference sequence). V was cut by 0 bases and J by 6 bases, with 13 bases left in between. This CDR3 comprises 14 residues. Material for sequencing was peripheral blood. The receptor's source is a woman aged 55-69 years with acute or convalescent COVID-19. V is TRBV30 and J is TRBJ2-3; D is perhaps TRBD2 (5 bases). The CDR3 DNA is TGTGCCTGGAGTGTACGGACTGCTTCCGATACGCAGTATTTT. It translates to CAWSVRTASDTQYF.